The rows below give T cell receptor beta chains drawn from one sample of a study of blood T cell repertoires in COVID-19. Method: immunoSEQ multiplex PCR; TCRdb's copy keeps in-frame clones and lacks some. The table lists 90,000 to 100,000 clones, 70% to 85% of them singletons. The material sequenced was peripheral blood. The source of these receptors is a man aged 60 to 69 with acute or convalescent COVID-19. CDR3s include the opening cysteine and the closing phenylalanine or tryptophan. The D gene is left open where the match is weak. Not every row has a clone size; where given, it reads once, few, many or a size class.

TRBV12-3/TRBV12-4	NA	NA	TRBJ2-7	TGTGCCAGCAGTTTTTCAGGGTCCCACGAGCAGTACTTC	CASSFSGSHEQYF
TRBV25-1	NA	NA	TRBJ1-5	TGTGCCAGCAGTGAATCAGGCGCCCCTGGGCAGCCCCAGCATTTT	CASSESGAPGQPQHF
TRBV7-8	NA	NA	TRBJ1-5	TGTGCCAGCAGCCCCCGGGACATTCATAGCAATCAGCCCCAGCATTTT	CASSPRDIHSNQPQHF
TRBV19	TRBD1	NA	TRBJ2-2	TGTGCCAGTATGGGAACAGGGGGTTCCGGGGAGCTGTTTTTT	CASMGTGGSGELFF
TRBV6-2/TRBV6-3	NA	NA	TRBJ2-5	TGTGCCAGCAGTTACTCGTCGACAAAAGAGACCCAGTACTTC	CASSYSSTKETQYF
TRBV4-2	NA	NA	TRBJ1-3	TGTGCCAGCAGCCAAGGGGGACTTACGGAAAACACCATATATTTT	CASSQGGLTENTIYF
TRBV6-6	NA	NA	TRBJ1-1	TGTGCCAGCAGCCTGGGGGGGTTACAGGTGGCTTTCTTT	CASSLGGLQVAFF
TRBV27	TRBD1	NA	TRBJ1-2	TGTGCCAGCAGTTCATGGCAGGGGGCTGGTGGCTACACCTTC	CASSSWQGAGGYTF
TRBV28	TRBD1	few	TRBJ1-1	TGTGCCAGCAGTCAAGAGACAGGGTCGCGTACTGAAGCTTTCTTT	CASSQETGSRTEAFF
TRBV24-1	NA	NA	TRBJ2-3	TGTGCCACCAGTGATTTTGGGGGGGCGGGAGCATCGAATACGCAGTATTTT	CATSDFGGAGASNTQYF
TRBV27	TRBD1	NA	TRBJ1-6	TGTGCCAGCAGTTTGCGTACAGGGGGCGTTTCACCCCTCCACTTT	CASSLRTGGVSPLHF
TRBV5-1	TRBD1	NA	TRBJ2-1	TGCGCCAGCAGACAGGGGGCGGAAGGTTACAATGAGCAGTTCTTC	CASRQGAEGYNEQFF
TRBV2	NA	NA	TRBJ1-3	TGTGCCAGCAGAGAACAGGGCCACTCTGGAAACACCATATATTTT	CASREQGHSGNTIYF
TRBV7-9	NA	NA	TRBJ1-1	TGTGCCAGCAGCTTAGCGCTGAGAGCGAACACTGAAGCTTTCTTT	CASSLALRANTEAFF
TRBV27	NA	NA	TRBJ2-1	TGTGCCAGCAGTTTATCGCGGCTTAACAATGAGCAGTTCTTC	CASSLSRLNNEQFF
TRBV7-2	NA	NA	TRBJ1-3	TGTGCCAGCAGCGGGGGGGTACCTGGAAACACCATATATTTT	CASSGGVPGNTIYF
TRBV2	TRBD2	NA	TRBJ2-5	TGTGCCAGCGGTAAAGCGGGGGGACAAGAGACCCAGTACTTC	CASGKAGGQETQYF
TRBV19	NA	NA	TRBJ1-6	TGTGCCAGTAGTAAATATAACAGGAACTATAATTCACCCCTCCACTTT	CASSKYNRNYNSPLHF
TRBV6-5	NA	NA	TRBJ2-2	TGTGCCAGCAGTTACCAGATAAACACCGGGGAGCTGTTTTTT	CASSYQINTGELFF
TRBV2	TRBD1	once	TRBJ1-5	TGTGCCAGCAGCCTTACAGGGGTCAATCAGCCCCAGCATTTT	CASSLTGVNQPQHF
TRBV19	TRBD1	NA	TRBJ2-7	TGTGCCAGTAGTGCCAAACCCCCTGGGACAGGGAACGAGCAGTACTTC	CASSAKPPGTGNEQYF
TRBV5-5	TRBD2	NA	TRBJ2-1	TGTGCCAGCAGCTTGCCCCCTTTTAAGACTAGCGGGCTCTACAATGAGCAGTTCTTC	CASSLPPFKTSGLYNEQFF
TRBV5-1	NA	NA	TRBJ1-6	TGCGCCAGCAGCTTGGCGGGTCGGTCACCCCTCCACTTT	CASSLAGRSPLHF
TRBV14	NA	NA	TRBJ2-3	TGTGCCAGCAGCAGTATGCGCGGGGTGTACACAGATACGCAGTATTTT	CASSSMRGVYTDTQYF
TRBV5-4	NA	NA	TRBJ1-6	TGTGCCAGCAGCTTGATGTACAGCTACAATAATTCACCCCTCCACTTT	CASSLMYSYNNSPLHF
TRBV10-3	NA	NA	TRBJ2-5	TGTGCCATCGGAGAAGAGACCCAGTACTTC	CAIGEETQYF
TRBV2	TRBD1	NA	TRBJ2-3	TGTGCCAGCAGTGGGGGACAGGGGGTAGTGGAACCAGATACGCAGTATTTT	CASSGGQGVVEPDTQYF
TRBV18	TRBD1	NA	TRBJ1-1	TGTGCCAGCTCAGTGGACAGGGGCCCTGAAGCTTTCTTT	CASSVDRGPEAFF
TRBV13	TRBD2	NA	TRBJ2-5	TGTGCCAGCAGCTTAGCGCGGGGGGGCCCGGCGTACTTC	CASSLARGGPAYF
TRBV28	TRBD1	NA	TRBJ2-5	TGTGCCAGCATAAAGGACAGGAGCACGGTAGTGACCCAGTACTTC	CASIKDRSTVVTQYF
TRBV27	TRBD1	NA	TRBJ2-3	TGTGCCAGCAGGCGAAACCGCGACAGGGGTAGATCCCCAGATACGCAGTATTTT	CASRRNRDRGRSPDTQYF
TRBV24-1	TRBD1	NA	TRBJ2-3	TGTGCCACCAGTGATAGCAGGGGGTCAGATACGCAGTATTTT	CATSDSRGSDTQYF
TRBV3-1/TRBV3-2	NA	NA	TRBJ1-2	TGTGCCAGCAGCCACTGGAGTTCTAACTATGGCTACACCTTC	CASSHWSSNYGYTF
TRBV19	TRBD1	NA	TRBJ1-6	TGTGCCAGTAAGGACAGGGTTGATTCACCCCTCCACTTT	CASKDRVDSPLHF
TRBV7-9	TRBD1	NA	TRBJ1-1	TGTGCCAGCAGCTCGGCAGGGGGATACACTGAAGCTTTCTTT	CASSSAGGYTEAFF
TRBV20-1	TRBD1	NA	TRBJ1-1	TGCAGTGCTAGTGACAGGGCAGAAGCTTTCTTT	CSASDRAEAFF
TRBV2	NA	NA	TRBJ2-2	TGTGCCAGCAGTGAGACACCATCGAACACCGGGGAGCTGTTTTTT	CASSETPSNTGELFF
TRBV7-9	TRBD1	NA	TRBJ2-5	TGTGCCAGCACCGCAAGGGCAGGGGGTAGAGAGACCCAGTACTTC	CASTARAGGRETQYF
TRBV7-2	TRBD1	NA	TRBJ1-5	TGTGCCAGCAGTTACAGGGGCCCCAATCAGCCCCAGCATTTT	CASSYRGPNQPQHF
TRBV12-3/TRBV12-4	NA	NA	TRBJ1-1	TGTGCCAGCAGTTTCCGGGGGGCAGCTGAAGCTTTCTTT	CASSFRGAAEAFF
TRBV3-1/TRBV3-2	TRBD1	NA	TRBJ1-1	TGTGCCAGCAGCTGGGACAGCATGAACACTGAAGCTTTCTTT	CASSWDSMNTEAFF
TRBV25-1	NA	NA	TRBJ1-2	TGTGCCAGCAGTGAACCGTCGTCGGGACTGACGGGCTACACCTTC	CASSEPSSGLTGYTF
TRBV5-5	NA	NA	TRBJ1-1	TGTGCCAGCAGCTTTTCAGGGGACACTGAAGCTTTCTTT	CASSFSGDTEAFF
TRBV28	NA	NA	TRBJ2-5	TGTGCCAGCACCAGTTCCGGGCAAGAGACCCAGTACTTC	CASTSSGQETQYF
TRBV7-3	TRBD1	NA	TRBJ1-3	TGTGCCAGCAGACGCACAGGGGGCTTGGGAAACACCATATATTTT	CASRRTGGLGNTIYF